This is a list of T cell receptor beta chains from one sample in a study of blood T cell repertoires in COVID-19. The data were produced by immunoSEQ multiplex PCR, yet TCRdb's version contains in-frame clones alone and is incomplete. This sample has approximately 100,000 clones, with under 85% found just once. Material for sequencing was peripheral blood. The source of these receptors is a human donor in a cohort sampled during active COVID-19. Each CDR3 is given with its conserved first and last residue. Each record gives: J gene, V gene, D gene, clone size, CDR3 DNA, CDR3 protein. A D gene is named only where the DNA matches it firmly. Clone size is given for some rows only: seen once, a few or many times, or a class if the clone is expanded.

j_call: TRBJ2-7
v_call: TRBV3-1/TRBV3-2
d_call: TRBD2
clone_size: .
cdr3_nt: TGTGCCAGCAGCCAAGTAAGGCCTAGCGGCGCCTACGAGCAGTACTTC
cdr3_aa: CASSQVRPSGAYEQYF

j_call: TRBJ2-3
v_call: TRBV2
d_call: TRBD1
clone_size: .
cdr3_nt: TGTGCCAGCAGGGAGGACAGGGTTCGCGATACGCAGTATTTT
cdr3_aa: CASREDRVRDTQYF

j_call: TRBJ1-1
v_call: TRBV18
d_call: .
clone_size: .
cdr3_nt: TGTGCCAGCTCACCGGGAGGGGAGACGGGGACTGAAGCTTTCTTT
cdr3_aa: CASSPGGETGTEAFF

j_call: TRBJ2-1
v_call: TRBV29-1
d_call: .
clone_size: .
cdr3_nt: TGCAGCGTTGAAAGGGCGGGGGCTTCCTACAATGAGCAGTTCTTC
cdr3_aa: CSVERAGASYNEQFF

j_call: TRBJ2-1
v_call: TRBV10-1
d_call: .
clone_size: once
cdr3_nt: TGCGCCAGCAGTGAGGGGACTTTACTCTCCTACAATGAGCAGTTCTTC
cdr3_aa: CASSEGTLLSYNEQFF

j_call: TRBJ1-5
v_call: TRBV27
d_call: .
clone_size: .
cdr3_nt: TGTGCCAGCAGTCCCGGTCGGGGCAATCAGCCCCAGCATTTT
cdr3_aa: CASSPGRGNQPQHF

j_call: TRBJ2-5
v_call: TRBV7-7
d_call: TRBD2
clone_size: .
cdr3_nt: TGTGCTAGCAGCCCCGGGGGGGGGCGAAGACAAGAGACCCAGTACTTC
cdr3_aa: CASSPGGGRRQETQYF

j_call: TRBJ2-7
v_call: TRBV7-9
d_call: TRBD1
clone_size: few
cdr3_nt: TGTGCCAGCAGGTTAAACAGGGGGCTCGGGCAGTACTTC
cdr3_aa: CASRLNRGLGQYF

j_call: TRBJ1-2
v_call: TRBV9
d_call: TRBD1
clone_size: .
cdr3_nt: TGTGCCAGCAGTCCGACAGGGAACTATGGCTACACCTTC
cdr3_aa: CASSPTGNYGYTF

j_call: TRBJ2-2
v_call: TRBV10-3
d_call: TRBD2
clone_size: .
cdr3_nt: TGTGCCATCAGTGACCCTCTAGCGGGAAACACCGGGGAGCTGTTTTTT
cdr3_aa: CAISDPLAGNTGELFF

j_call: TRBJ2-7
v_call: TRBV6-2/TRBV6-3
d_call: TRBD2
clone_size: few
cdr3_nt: TGTGCCAGCAGTCTAATAGCGGGAGATTACGAGCAGTACTTC
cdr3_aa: CASSLIAGDYEQYF

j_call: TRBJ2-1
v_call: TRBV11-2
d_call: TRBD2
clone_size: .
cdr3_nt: TGTGCCACATGGACTAGCGGGGCACCGAATGAGCAGTTCTTC
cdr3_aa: CATWTSGAPNEQFF

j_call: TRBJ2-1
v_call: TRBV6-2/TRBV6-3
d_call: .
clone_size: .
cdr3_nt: TGTGCCAGCAGTTACCCCCAACAGGTTAGCTCCTACAATGAGCAGTTCTTC
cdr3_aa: CASSYPQQVSSYNEQFF

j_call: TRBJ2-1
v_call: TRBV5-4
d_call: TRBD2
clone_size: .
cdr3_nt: TGTGCCAGCAGCTTGGAGGCCCTAGCGGGGGACAATGAGCAGTTCTTC
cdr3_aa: CASSLEALAGDNEQFF

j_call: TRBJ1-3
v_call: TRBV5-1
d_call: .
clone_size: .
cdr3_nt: TGCGCCAGCAGCTCGGACGGGAGCTCTGGAAACACCATATATTTT
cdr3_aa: CASSSDGSSGNTIYF

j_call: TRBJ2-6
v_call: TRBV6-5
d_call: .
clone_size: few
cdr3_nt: TGTGCCAGCAGTTCCCGCCCCCCAGGGGGGGCCAACGTCCTGACTTTC
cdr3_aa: CASSSRPPGGANVLTF

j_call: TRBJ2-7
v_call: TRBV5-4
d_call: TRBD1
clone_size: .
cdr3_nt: TGTGCCAGCAACAGACAGGGGACGGACGAGCAGTACTTC
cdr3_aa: CASNRQGTDEQYF

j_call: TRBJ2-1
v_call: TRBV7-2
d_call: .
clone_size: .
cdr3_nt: TGTGCCAGCAGCTTAGGTTGGACTCGGAGGAGGCTTTGGAATGAGCAGTTCTTC
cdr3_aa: CASSLGWTRRRLWNEQFF

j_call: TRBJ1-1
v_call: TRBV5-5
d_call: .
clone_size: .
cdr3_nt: TGTGCCAGCAGGCGCGGGGATGAAGCTTTCTTT
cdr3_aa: CASRRGDEAFF

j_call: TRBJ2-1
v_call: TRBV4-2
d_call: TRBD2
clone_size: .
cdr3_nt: TGTGCCAGCAGCCAAGATCCCGCTAGCGGGGGGTGGAATGAGCAGTTCTTC
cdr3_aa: CASSQDPASGGWNEQFF

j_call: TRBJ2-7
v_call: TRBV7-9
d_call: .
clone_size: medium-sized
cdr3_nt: TGTGCCAGCAGCTTCAGGAACGAGCAGTACTTC
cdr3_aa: CASSFRNEQYF

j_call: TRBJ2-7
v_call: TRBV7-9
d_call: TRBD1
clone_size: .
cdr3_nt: TGTGCCAGTGACAGGGGGATTCCGTACGAGCAGTACTTC
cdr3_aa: CASDRGIPYEQYF

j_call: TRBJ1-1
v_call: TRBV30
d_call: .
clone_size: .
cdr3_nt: TGTGCCTGGGGGTGGGGGGGCACTGAAGCTTTCTTT
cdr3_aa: CAWGWGGTEAFF

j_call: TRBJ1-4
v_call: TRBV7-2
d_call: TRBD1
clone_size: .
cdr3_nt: TGTGCCAGCAGCTCAATGGTTAACAGGGGTTGGAATGAAAAACTGTTTTTT
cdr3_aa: CASSSMVNRGWNEKLFF

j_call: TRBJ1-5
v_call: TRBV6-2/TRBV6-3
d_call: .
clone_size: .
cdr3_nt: TGTGCCAGCAGTTACCCAGCCTGGGCAGTTGGTAGCAATCAGCCCCAGCATTTT
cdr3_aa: CASSYPAWAVGSNQPQHF

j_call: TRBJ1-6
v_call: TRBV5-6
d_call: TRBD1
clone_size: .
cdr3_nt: TGTGCCAGCAGCTTGGATGGACAGGGTATTAATTCACCCCTCCACTTT
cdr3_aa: CASSLDGQGINSPLHF

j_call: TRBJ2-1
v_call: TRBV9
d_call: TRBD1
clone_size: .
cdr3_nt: TGTGCCAGCAACAGGGGCCAATACAATGAGCAGTTCTTC
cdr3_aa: CASNRGQYNEQFF

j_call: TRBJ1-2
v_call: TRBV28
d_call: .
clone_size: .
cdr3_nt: TGTGCCAGCAGCTCTCTTACCCCCGGGTCCTATGGCTACACCTTC
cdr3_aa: CASSSLTPGSYGYTF

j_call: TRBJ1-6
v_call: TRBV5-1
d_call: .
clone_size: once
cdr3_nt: TGCGCCAGCAGCTTGGCCAGCCGAGGGAGTGATTCACCCCTCCACTTT
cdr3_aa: CASSLASRGSDSPLHF

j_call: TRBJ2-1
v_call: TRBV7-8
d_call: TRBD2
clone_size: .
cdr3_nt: TGTGCCAGCAGCGTTGGGACTAGATCGAGGAATGAGCAGTTCTTC
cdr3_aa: CASSVGTRSRNEQFF

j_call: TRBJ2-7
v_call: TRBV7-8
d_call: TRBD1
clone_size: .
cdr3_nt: TGTGCCAGCAGCTTAGTACAGGGGGGAGCAGCGGGCCCCTCCTACGAGCAGTACTTC
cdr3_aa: CASSLVQGGAAGPSYEQYF

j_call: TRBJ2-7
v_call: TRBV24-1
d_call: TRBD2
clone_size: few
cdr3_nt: TGTGCCACCAGTGATTCCGGACTAGCGGGATCGGGCGAGCAGTACTTC
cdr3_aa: CATSDSGLAGSGEQYF

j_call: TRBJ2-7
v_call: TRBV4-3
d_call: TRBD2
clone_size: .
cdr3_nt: TGCGCCAGCAGCCAAGCGAGCGGGGGGGGCGTTGACGAGCAGTACTTC
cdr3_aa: CASSQASGGGVDEQYF

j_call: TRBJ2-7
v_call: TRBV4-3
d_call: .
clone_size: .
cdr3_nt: TGCGCCAGTAAGACCCGATTCGCAGGTCCCTACGAGCAGTACTTC
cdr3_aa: CASKTRFAGPYEQYF

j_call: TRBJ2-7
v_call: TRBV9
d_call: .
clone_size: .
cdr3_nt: TGTGCCAGCAGCCTGGGCTTTAGTGGCGAGCAGTACTTC
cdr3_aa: CASSLGFSGEQYF

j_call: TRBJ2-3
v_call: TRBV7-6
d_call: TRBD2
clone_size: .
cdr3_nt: TGTGCCAGCAGCTTGGGACTAGCGGGAGGAACAGATACGCAGTATTTT
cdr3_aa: CASSLGLAGGTDTQYF

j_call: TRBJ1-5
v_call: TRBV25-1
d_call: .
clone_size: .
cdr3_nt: TGTGCCAGCAGTGAAAACGTCGTGCGGGTTCGGGGGCCCCAGCATTTT
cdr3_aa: CASSENVVRVRGPQHF

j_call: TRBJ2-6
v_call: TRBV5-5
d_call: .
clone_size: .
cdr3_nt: TGTGCCAGCAGCACAGGGAATGGGGCCAACGTCCTGACTTTC
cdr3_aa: CASSTGNGANVLTF

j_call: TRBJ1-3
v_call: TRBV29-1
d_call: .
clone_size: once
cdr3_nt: TGCAGCGTTGGGCCTTCAGGGGACAACACCATATATTTT
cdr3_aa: CSVGPSGDNTIYF

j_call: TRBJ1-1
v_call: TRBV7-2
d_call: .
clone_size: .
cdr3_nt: TGTGCCAGCAGCTTAGTTGTGGGACTCCTTGGGGCTGAAGCTTTCTTT
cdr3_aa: CASSLVVGLLGAEAFF

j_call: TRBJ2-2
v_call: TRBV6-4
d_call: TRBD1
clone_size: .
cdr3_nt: TGTGCCAGCAGTGACCAAGGTGACAGGGGACCCACCGGGGAGCTGTTTTTT
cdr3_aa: CASSDQGDRGPTGELFF

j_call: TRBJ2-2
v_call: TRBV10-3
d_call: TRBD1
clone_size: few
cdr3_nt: TGTGCCATCAGGGGACAGGGAGCGAACACCGGGGAGCTGTTTTTT
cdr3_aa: CAIRGQGANTGELFF

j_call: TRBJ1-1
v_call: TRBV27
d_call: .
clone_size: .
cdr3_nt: TGTGCCAGCAGTTTATCGAGACAGATCACTGAAGCTTTCTTT
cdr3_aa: CASSLSRQITEAFF

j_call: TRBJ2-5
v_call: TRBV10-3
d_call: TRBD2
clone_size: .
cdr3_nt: TGTGCCATCAGTGAGTCGACTAGCCCAGAGACCCAGTACTTC
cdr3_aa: CAISESTSPETQYF

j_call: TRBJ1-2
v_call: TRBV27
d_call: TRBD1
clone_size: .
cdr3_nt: TGTGCCAGCAGCTCCCTTGGACAGGCTGAACCTGGCTACACCTTC
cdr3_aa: CASSSLGQAEPGYTF